This T cell receptor (beta chain) is from a study of blood T cell repertoires in COVID-19. Looking at the study overall: Sample material is recorded as cDNA or gDNA derived from T cells, B-cell-depleted T cells, or PBMCs.

In the authors' methods: Amplification of reference gene primers was used by the study to estimate nucleated cell counts. Only in-frame clones appear in the TCRdb table, and some are missing; sequencing was by immunoSEQ multiplex PCR. The D gene and trimming were derived from the DNA, and the V and J assignments and clone size from that table. The sample lists more than 110,000 clones, roughly 84% occurring once. Participant-given clinical history determined each cohort assignment. Trimming pared 0 bases from V and 7 bases from J, leaving 9 bases between. The CDR3 loop spans 12 amino acids. Germline V gives CDR1 GTSNPN, CDR2 SVGIG (reference sequence).

Sequenced material: PBMCs or T cells enriched from blood (not recorded which). The clonotype originates from a man aged 40-49 years with acute COVID-19. The V and J genes are TRBV30 and TRBJ1-1; D is unresolved. CDR3 coding DNA: TGTGCCTGGAGTGTACAGAGTAATGAAGCTTTCTTT. Amino acids: CAWSVQSNEAFF.